This T cell receptor beta chain was profiled in a study of blood T cell repertoires in COVID-19. This CDR3 spans 16 amino acids. The V and J ends lost 3 bases and 2 bases respectively, with 14 bases between them. Germline loops: CDR1 LGHNT, CDR2 FRNRAP. This clone has a single count. The method was immunoSEQ multiplex PCR; TCRdb's version includes in-frame clones alone and lacks a portion of them. Of 180,000 or so clones detected, 88% appear once; the ten largest clones hold 1.5% to 2%. Source material: peripheral blood. The chain links TRBV12-5 to TRBJ1-5; no definite D call. This receptor was taken from a man aged 18-30 years with active or convalescent COVID-19. CDR3 DNA sequence: TGTGCTAGTGGTTTTGGAGGCCTGAGTGGCAATCAGCCCCAGCATTTT. This translates into CASGFGGLSGNQPQHF. Full variable domain (outside the CDR3, taken from reference TRBV12-5 and TRBJ1-5): DARVTQTPRHKVTEMGQEVTMRCQPILGHNTVFWYRQTMMQGLELLAYFRNRAPLDDSGMPKDRFSAEMPDATLATLKIQPSEPRDSAVYFCASGFGGLSGNQPQHFGDGTRLSIL.